These T cell receptor beta chains were read from a single sample in a study of T cell responses to AZD1222 COVID-19 vaccine. Libraries were prepared by immunoSEQ multiplex PCR; TCRdb keeps only in-frame clonotypes and omits some of them. The sample records 100,000 to 120,000 clones, about 87% being singletons. The material was peripheral blood, obtained 28 days after the second AZD1222 dose. Receptor source: an adult who received the AZD1222 COVID-19 vaccine. Both conserved end residues are part of each CDR3. Fields, in order: J gene, clone size, CDR3 length, V gene, CDR3 protein. Only some rows state a clone size, as once, few, many or a class for expanded clones.

J gene: TRBJ2-7; clone size: NA; CDR3 length: 13; V gene: TRBV10-3; CDR3 protein: CAISEEGVSEQYF
J gene: TRBJ2-5; clone size: few; CDR3 length: 14; V gene: TRBV19; CDR3 protein: CASQDRGSKETQYF
J gene: TRBJ2-7; clone size: NA; CDR3 length: 14; V gene: TRBV6-2/TRBV6-3; CDR3 protein: CASSSSSPFYEQYF
J gene: TRBJ1-1; clone size: NA; CDR3 length: 18; V gene: TRBV3-1/TRBV3-2; CDR3 protein: CASSSETGYALGNSEAFF
J gene: TRBJ2-3; clone size: once; CDR3 length: 15; V gene: TRBV7-2; CDR3 protein: CASSLSAGVSDTQYF
J gene: TRBJ2-3; clone size: NA; CDR3 length: 13; V gene: TRBV29-1; CDR3 protein: CSAKTGDRDTQYF
J gene: TRBJ1-5; clone size: NA; CDR3 length: 15; V gene: TRBV27; CDR3 protein: CASSSQHRGAQPQHF
J gene: TRBJ2-2; clone size: NA; CDR3 length: 15; V gene: TRBV24-1; CDR3 protein: CATSDAGQGIGELFF
J gene: TRBJ2-3; clone size: NA; CDR3 length: 15; V gene: TRBV5-1; CDR3 protein: CASSFGTFSTDTQYF
J gene: TRBJ1-1; clone size: NA; CDR3 length: 13; V gene: TRBV7-9; CDR3 protein: CASSRIQGTEAFF
J gene: TRBJ1-4; clone size: NA; CDR3 length: 15; V gene: TRBV19; CDR3 protein: CASSTHSSTNEKLFF
J gene: TRBJ1-5; clone size: NA; CDR3 length: 15; V gene: TRBV6-5; CDR3 protein: CASRGPLQGNQPQHF
J gene: TRBJ2-7; clone size: once; CDR3 length: 14; V gene: TRBV4-2; CDR3 protein: CASSLNRESYEQYF
J gene: TRBJ1-1; clone size: NA; CDR3 length: 16; V gene: TRBV4-3; CDR3 protein: CASSQDFGTVHTEAFF
J gene: TRBJ2-4; clone size: NA; CDR3 length: 13; V gene: TRBV3-1/TRBV3-2; CDR3 protein: CASTQKGSNIQYF
J gene: TRBJ1-4; clone size: NA; CDR3 length: 13; V gene: TRBV5-1; CDR3 protein: CASSLDPGEKLFF
J gene: TRBJ1-4; clone size: NA; CDR3 length: 15; V gene: TRBV4-3; CDR3 protein: CASSQSTRFNEKLFF
J gene: TRBJ2-1; clone size: NA; CDR3 length: 19; V gene: TRBV27; CDR3 protein: CASSSRTSGGGTRRDEQFF
J gene: TRBJ1-5; clone size: NA; CDR3 length: 14; V gene: TRBV6-5; CDR3 protein: CASDPPATDQPQHF
J gene: TRBJ1-5; clone size: NA; CDR3 length: 16; V gene: TRBV7-6; CDR3 protein: CASSLGTGGVNQPQHF
J gene: TRBJ2-3; clone size: NA; CDR3 length: 13; V gene: TRBV15; CDR3 protein: CATSRRQGDTQYF
J gene: TRBJ2-3; clone size: NA; CDR3 length: 12; V gene: TRBV6-5; CDR3 protein: CASSYNGDTQYF
J gene: TRBJ1-6; clone size: few; CDR3 length: 15; V gene: TRBV7-6; CDR3 protein: CASSLGSNLNSPLHF
J gene: TRBJ2-5; clone size: once; CDR3 length: 17; V gene: TRBV7-2; CDR3 protein: CASSLGWGSPGAETQYF
J gene: TRBJ1-1; clone size: NA; CDR3 length: 16; V gene: TRBV28; CDR3 protein: CASSFRDRGRATEAFF
J gene: TRBJ1-6; clone size: NA; CDR3 length: 14; V gene: TRBV19; CDR3 protein: CASSGQTGYSPLHF
J gene: TRBJ1-1; clone size: NA; CDR3 length: 12; V gene: TRBV5-4; CDR3 protein: CASSLFSSDAFF
J gene: TRBJ2-2; clone size: NA; CDR3 length: 13; V gene: TRBV5-1; CDR3 protein: CASSLASGGELFF
J gene: TRBJ1-1; clone size: NA; CDR3 length: 14; V gene: TRBV2; CDR3 protein: CASRPGQGSSEAFF
J gene: TRBJ2-7; clone size: NA; CDR3 length: 14; V gene: TRBV6-5; CDR3 protein: CASIGLAGGYEQYF
J gene: TRBJ1-1; clone size: NA; CDR3 length: 14; V gene: TRBV12-5; CDR3 protein: CASGLGTANTEAFF
J gene: TRBJ2-5; clone size: NA; CDR3 length: 18; V gene: TRBV7-8; CDR3 protein: CASSPRRKTSGQEETQYF
J gene: TRBJ2-7; clone size: NA; CDR3 length: 14; V gene: TRBV7-2; CDR3 protein: CASSIYSVSYEQYF
J gene: TRBJ1-1; clone size: NA; CDR3 length: 15; V gene: TRBV18; CDR3 protein: CASSVQGVGNTEAFF
J gene: TRBJ1-1; clone size: NA; CDR3 length: 14; V gene: TRBV7-8; CDR3 protein: CASSPDRKNTEAFF
J gene: TRBJ1-1; clone size: once; CDR3 length: 15; V gene: TRBV27; CDR3 protein: CASSLYQRMNTEAFF
J gene: TRBJ1-4; clone size: NA; CDR3 length: 18; V gene: TRBV4-3; CDR3 protein: CASSQDTGGLATNEKLFF
J gene: TRBJ2-5; clone size: NA; CDR3 length: 16; V gene: TRBV4-1; CDR3 protein: CASSQVFGGPQETQYF
J gene: TRBJ1-1; clone size: NA; CDR3 length: 14; V gene: TRBV28; CDR3 protein: CASTPRGGRTEAFF
J gene: TRBJ1-4; clone size: NA; CDR3 length: 14; V gene: TRBV6-5; CDR3 protein: CASSDSGGSEKLFF
J gene: TRBJ1-1; clone size: NA; CDR3 length: 14; V gene: TRBV10-1; CDR3 protein: CASSESGGNTEAFF